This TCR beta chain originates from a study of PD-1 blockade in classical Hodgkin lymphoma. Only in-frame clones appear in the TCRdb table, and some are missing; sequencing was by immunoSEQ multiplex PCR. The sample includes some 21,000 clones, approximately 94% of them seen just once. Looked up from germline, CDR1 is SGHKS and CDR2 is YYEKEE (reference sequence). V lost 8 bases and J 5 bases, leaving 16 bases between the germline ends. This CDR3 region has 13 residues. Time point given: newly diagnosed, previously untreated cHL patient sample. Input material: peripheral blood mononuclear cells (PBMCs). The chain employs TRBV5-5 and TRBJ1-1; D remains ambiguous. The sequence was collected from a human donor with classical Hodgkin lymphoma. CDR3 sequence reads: CASTGFMATEAFF. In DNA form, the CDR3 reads TGTGCCAGTACGGGATTCATGGCGACTGAAGCTTTCTTT.